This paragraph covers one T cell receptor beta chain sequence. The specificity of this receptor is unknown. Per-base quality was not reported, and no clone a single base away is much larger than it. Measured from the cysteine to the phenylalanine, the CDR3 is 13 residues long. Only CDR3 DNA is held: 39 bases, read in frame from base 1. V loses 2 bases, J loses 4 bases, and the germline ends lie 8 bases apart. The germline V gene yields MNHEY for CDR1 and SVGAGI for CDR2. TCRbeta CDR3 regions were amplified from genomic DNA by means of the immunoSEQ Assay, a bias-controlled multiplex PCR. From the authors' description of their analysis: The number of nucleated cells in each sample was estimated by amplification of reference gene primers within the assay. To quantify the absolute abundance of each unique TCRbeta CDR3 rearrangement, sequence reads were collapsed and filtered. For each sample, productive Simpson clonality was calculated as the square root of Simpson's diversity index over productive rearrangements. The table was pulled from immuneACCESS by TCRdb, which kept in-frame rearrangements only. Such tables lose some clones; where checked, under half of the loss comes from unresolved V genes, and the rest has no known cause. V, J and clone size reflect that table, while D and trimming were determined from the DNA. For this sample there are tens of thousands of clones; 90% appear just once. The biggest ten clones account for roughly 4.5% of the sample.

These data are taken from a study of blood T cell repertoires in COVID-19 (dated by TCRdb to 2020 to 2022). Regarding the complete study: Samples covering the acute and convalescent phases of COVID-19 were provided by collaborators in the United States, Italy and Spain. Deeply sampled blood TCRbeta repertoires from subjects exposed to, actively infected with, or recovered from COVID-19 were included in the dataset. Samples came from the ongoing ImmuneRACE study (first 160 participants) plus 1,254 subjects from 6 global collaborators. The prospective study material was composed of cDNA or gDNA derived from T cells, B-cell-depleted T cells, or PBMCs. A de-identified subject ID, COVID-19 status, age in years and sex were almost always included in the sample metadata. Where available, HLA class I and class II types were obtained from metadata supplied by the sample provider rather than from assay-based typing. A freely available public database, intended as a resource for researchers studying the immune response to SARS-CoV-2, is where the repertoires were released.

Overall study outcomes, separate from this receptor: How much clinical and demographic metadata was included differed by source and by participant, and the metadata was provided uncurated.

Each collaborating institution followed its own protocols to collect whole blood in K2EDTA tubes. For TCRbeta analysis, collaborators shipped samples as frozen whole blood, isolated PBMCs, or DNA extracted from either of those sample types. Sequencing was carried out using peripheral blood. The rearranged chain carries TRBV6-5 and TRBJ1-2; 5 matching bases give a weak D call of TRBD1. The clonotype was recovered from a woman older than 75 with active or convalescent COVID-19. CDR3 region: CASSYRGGYGYTF. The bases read TGTGCCAGCAGTTACAGGGGAGGCTATGGCTACACCTTC.